The T cell receptor beta chain described here comes from a study of shared clonotypes between healthy human individuals. The study's findings and limits: Among the subsets, naive ones generally showed larger estimated richness than memory ones.

Worth noting for this clone: Its target is not known.

Looked up from germline, CDR1 is LGHNA and CDR2 is YSLEER. This CDR3 is 15 amino acids long. V was pared by 4 bases and J by 6 bases, with 7 bases of the junction left unmatched. Naive CD8 cells lacked CD45RO and underwent positive selection for CCR7, leaving out terminally differentiated effector memory CD45RA+ cells. Study donors comprised healthy, HIV-negative adults devoid of recent acute infection or vaccination. In the original processing: There were no quality scores in the junction-only immunoSEQ sequences, so filtering differed. Clones were sequenced by immunoSEQ multiplex PCR, and TCRdb holds only the in-frame ones, with some missing. V, J and clone size are those of that table, while D and trimming were read from the DNA. The sample contains 1.5 million to 2.5 million clones, approximately 95% of which appear only once.

The clonotype originates from a man aged 18 to 29 in good health. Input material: naive CD8+ T cells sorted from blood. The gene calls are TRBV4-3 and TRBJ2-1; 9 positions agree with TRBD1. The CDR3 bases are TGCGCCAGCAGCCTAGGACAGGGGTTCAGCAATGAGCAGTTCTTC. Translation: CASSLGQGFSNEQFF.